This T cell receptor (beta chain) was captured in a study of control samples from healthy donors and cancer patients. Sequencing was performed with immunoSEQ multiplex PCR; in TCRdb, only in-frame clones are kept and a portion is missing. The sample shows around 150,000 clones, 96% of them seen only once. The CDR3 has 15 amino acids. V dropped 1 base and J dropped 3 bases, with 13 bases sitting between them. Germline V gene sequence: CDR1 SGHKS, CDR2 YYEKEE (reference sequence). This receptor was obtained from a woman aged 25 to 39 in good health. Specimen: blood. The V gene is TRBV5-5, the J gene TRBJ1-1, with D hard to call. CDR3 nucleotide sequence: TGTGCCAGCAGCTTGACGCACAGAGGTCACACTGAAGCTTTCTTT. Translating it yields CASSLTHRGHTEAFF.